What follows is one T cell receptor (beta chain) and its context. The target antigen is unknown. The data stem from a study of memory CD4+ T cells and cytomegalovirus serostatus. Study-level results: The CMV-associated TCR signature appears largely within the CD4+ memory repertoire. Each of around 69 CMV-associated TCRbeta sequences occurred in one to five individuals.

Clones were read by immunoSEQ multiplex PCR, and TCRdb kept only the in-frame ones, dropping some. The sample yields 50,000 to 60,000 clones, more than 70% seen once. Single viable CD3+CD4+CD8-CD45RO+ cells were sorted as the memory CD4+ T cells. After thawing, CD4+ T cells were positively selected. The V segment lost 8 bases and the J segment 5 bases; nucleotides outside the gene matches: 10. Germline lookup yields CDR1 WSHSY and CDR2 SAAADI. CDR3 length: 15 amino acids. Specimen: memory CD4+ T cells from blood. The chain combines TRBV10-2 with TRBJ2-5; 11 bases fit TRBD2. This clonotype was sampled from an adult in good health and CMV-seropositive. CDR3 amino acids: CASGGASGGLETQYF. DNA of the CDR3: TGCGCCAGCGGAGGGGCTAGCGGGGGGTTGGAGACCCAGTACTTC.